These 19 T cell receptor beta chains originate from one sample sequenced in a study of T cell responses to AZD1222 COVID-19 vaccine. The table came from immunoSEQ multiplex PCR; TCRdb's copy has only in-frame clones and leaves some out. The sample lists some 80,000 clones; 90% were seen once. The source material was peripheral blood, sampled 28 days after the second AZD1222 dose. The receptors derive from an adult who received the AZD1222 COVID-19 vaccine.

This chain links TRBV6-5 with TRBJ1-6; D ambiguous. Germline CDR1 MNHEY, CDR2 SVGAGI. The CDR3 loop spans 13 amino acids. Trimming left V 5 bases short and J 7 bases short, with 9 bases between. As DNA, the CDR3 is TGTGCCAGCAGTCTGGGAGTGAATTCACCCCTCCACTTT. As protein: CASSLGVNSPLHF.

This chain uses TRBV5-1 with TRBJ1-1, with TRBD1 matching 7 bases. Germline V gene sequence: CDR1 SGHRS, CDR2 YFSETQ. The CDR3 spans 13 residues. V was pared by 0 bases and J by 7 bases, with 3 bases of the junction left unmatched. The CDR3 protein is CASSLVGQDEAFF. CDR3 nucleotides: TGCGCCAGCAGCTTGGTAGGACAGGATGAAGCTTTCTTT.

The chain recombines TRBV30 with TRBJ1-4; no definite D call. Deletions cut 2 bases from V and 0 bases from J, with 1 base between. The length of the CDR3 is 12 residues. CDR1 and CDR2 from the germline V gene are GTSNPN and SVGIG (reference sequence). CDR3 residues: CAWSTTNEKLFF. In nucleotides, the CDR3 is TGTGCCTGGAGTACAACTAATGAAAAACTGTTTTTT.

This clone was seen once. J is TRBJ2-1 and V is TRBV6-2 or TRBV6-3, with 11 nucleotides matching TRBD2. Germline V gives CDR1 MNHEY, CDR2 SVGEGT. V lost 0 bases, J lost 7 bases, and 2 bases stayed unmatched. The CDR3 is 15 amino acids. This CDR3 reads CASSYSTSGANEQFF. Here the CDR3 DNA reads TGTGCCAGCAGTTACTCGACTAGCGGGGCAAATGAGCAGTTCTTC.

The chain uses TRBV7-9 and TRBJ1-2; D gene ambiguous. Germline V gene data show CDR1 as SEHNR and CDR2 as FQNEAQ (reference sequence). The V end lost 5 bases, the J end lost 4 bases, and 11 bases lay between the germline ends. The CDR3 loop spans 13 amino acids. Written as DNA, the CDR3 is TGTGCCAGCAGCCATCCGGGGTCCTATGGCTACACCTTC. Encoded protein: CASSHPGSYGYTF.

The chain carries TRBV6-5 and TRBJ2-1; no definite D call. Trimming stripped 8 bases from V and 4 bases from J, with 15 bases between. CDR3 length: 14 residues. Germline-derived CDR1 and CDR2 are MNHEY and SVGAGI. In DNA form, the CDR3 reads TGTGCCAGCCAACTCCGGGCAAATTACAATGAGCAGTTCTTC. It yields the protein CASQLRANYNEQFF.

The V call is TRBV7-8, the J call TRBJ1-2, with a possible D match to TRBD1 (6 bases). Deletions cut 1 base from V and 7 bases from J, with 16 bases between. Germline CDR1 and CDR2: SGHVS and FQNEAQ. The CDR3 totals 15 residues. The CDR3 bases are TGTGCCAGCAGCTTAGAAGTTCGGGGGGCACGTGGCTACACCTTC. Translated: CASSLEVRGARGYTF.

V is TRBV5-4 and J is TRBJ2-5, with D unresolved. Trimming cost V 0 bases and J 5 bases, with 5 bases left between them. This CDR3 is built from 12 residues. From germline, CDR1 is SGHNT and CDR2 YYREEE (reference sequence). The CDR3 DNA reads TGTGCCAGCAGCTTGGATTTGGAGACCCAGTACTTC. It is translated as CASSLDLETQYF.

The rearrangement uses TRBV6-1 and TRBJ1-1, with D perhaps matching TRBD1 (6 bases). This CDR3 is 16 amino acids long. Trimming removed 4 bases at V and 0 bases at J, with 15 bases between. Germline lookup yields CDR1 MNHNS and CDR2 SASEGT. CDR3 sequence reads: CASSVYPTGLNTEAFF. The CDR3 DNA sequence: TGTGCCAGCAGTGTGTATCCTACAGGGTTGAACACTGAAGCTTTCTTT.

This rearrangement joins TRBV6-1 to TRBJ1-5; D gene ambiguous. Deletions cut 2 bases from V and 7 bases from J, with 9 bases between. Germline V gives CDR1 MNHNS, CDR2 SASEGT. This CDR3 comprises 13 residues. Written as DNA, the CDR3 is TGTGCCAGCAGTGAACGGATCGGGCAGCCCCAGCATTTT. It specifies CASSERIGQPQHF.

The rearrangement uses TRBV10-3 and TRBJ1-2; D call uncertain. Looked up from germline, CDR1 is ENHRY and CDR2 is SYGVKD. V dropped 3 bases and J dropped 2 bases, with 10 bases sitting between them. The CDR3 is made up of 14 amino acids. CDR3 loop: CAISDHADNYGYTF. The CDR3 DNA is TGTGCCATCAGTGACCACGCGGACAACTATGGCTACACCTTC.

This sequence joins TRBV12-3 or TRBV12-4 and TRBJ2-5; D is unclear. The length of the CDR3 is 12 residues. The V end was cut by 6 bases, the J end by 5 bases, with 10 bases between. The DNA of the CDR3 is TGTGCCAGCAGCCCCACTGTGGAGACCCAGTACTTC. It encodes CASSPTVETQYF.

The J gene is TRBJ2-5, the V gene TRBV11-1, with TRBD2 matching over 8 bases. The ends lost 3 bases at V and 3 bases at J; junction bases unmatched: 0. The CDR3 runs to 13 residues. The germline CDR1 and CDR2 sequences are SGHAT and FQDESV (reference sequence). CDR3 bases: TGTGCCAGCAGCTTTAGCGGGGAAGAGACCCAGTACTTC. Translated, it gives CASSFSGEETQYF.

The chain uses TRBV7-2 and TRBJ1-2; TRBD1 might be the D (6 bases). V lost 6 bases to trimming and J lost 0 bases, with 11 bases between them. Germline V gives CDR1 SGHTA, CDR2 FQGNSA. The CDR3 consists of 14 residues. This CDR3 is CASSPGGANYGYTF. Written as DNA, the CDR3 is TGTGCCAGCAGTCCCGGGGGCGCTAACTATGGCTACACCTTC.

This chain joins TRBV2 and TRBJ1-3; 7 nucleotides match TRBD1. CDR3 length: 14 residues. V lost 1 base to trimming and J lost 3 bases; unmatched junction nucleotides: 0. The germline CDR1 and CDR2 sequences are SNHLY and FYNNEI. The chain's CDR3 is CASSEGTGGNTIYF. The CDR3 nucleotides are TGTGCCAGCAGTGAAGGGACAGGTGGAAACACCATATATTTT.

CDR3 loop: CASSRKQGANTEAFF. The CDR3 coding sequence is TGCGCCAGCAGCCGGAAACAGGGGGCCAACACTGAAGCTTTCTTT. This rearrangement joins TRBV4-3 to TRBJ1-1, with 9 bases identical to TRBD1. This CDR3 comprises 15 residues. V was pared by 4 bases and J by 2 bases, with 5 bases of the junction left unmatched. Germline V gene lookup returns CDR1 LGHNA and CDR2 YSLEER.

The table lists this clone with a count of one. This sequence joins TRBV7-2 and TRBJ2-7, with 11 nucleotides matching TRBD2. V gave up 1 base and J gave up 5 bases; unmatched junction bases: 10. The CDR3 runs 17 residues. Germline-derived CDR1 and CDR2 are SGHTA and FQGNSA. In DNA, the CDR3 is TGTGCCAGCAGCTTAGAAGTTAGCGGGAGGGCCTTGCACGAGCAGTACTTC. Its protein is CASSLEVSGRALHEQYF.

This chain joins TRBV11-2 and TRBJ1-1, with D perhaps TRBD1 (6 bases). V lost 3 bases, J lost 8 bases, and 13 bases lay in between. In germline, CDR1 is SGHAT, CDR2 FQNNGV. The CDR3 sequence is 13 residues long. DNA of the CDR3: TGTGCCAGCAGCTTCCTAAAAGGGGGAGAAGCTTTCTTT. Amino acids: CASSFLKGGEAFF.

This sequence joins TRBV19 and TRBJ1-5; 9 positions agree with TRBD1. The CDR3 spans 15 residues. The V segment lost 4 bases and the J segment 6 bases; nucleotides outside the gene matches: 7. Germline V lookup: CDR1 LNHDA, CDR2 SQIVND (reference sequence). The CDR3 DNA is TGTGCCAGTAGTACCGGGACAGGGTTAGTTCAGCCCCAGCATTTT. Translating it yields CASSTGTGLVQPQHF.